The sequence of this T cell receptor (beta chain) was determined in a study of shared clonotypes between healthy human individuals. On this clone: Its antigen remains unidentified.

As handled by the study authors: ImmunoSEQ output held junction-only sequences without quality scores, so filtering differed. Sequencing was performed with immunoSEQ multiplex PCR; in TCRdb, only in-frame clones are kept and a portion is missing. That table supplies the V and J calls and clone size; D and trimming were determined from the DNA. The sample yields 1.6 million or so clones, roughly 97% seen once. Whole-study results and caveats: Blood alone was sampled, and tissue repertoires likely differ.

V was cut by 2 bases and J by 4 bases, with 15 bases left in between. CDR1 SGHDT and CDR2 YYEEEE come from the germline V gene. The CDR3 consists of 15 residues. Sample: naive CD4+ T cells sorted from blood. Subset here: CD45RA+ positively selected. The gene calls are TRBV5-6 and TRBJ1-2, with a possible D match to TRBD1 (6 bases). The sequence came from a man aged 30 to 39 in good health. The CDR3 spells CASSFSAGAGYGYTF. The CDR3 nucleotides are TGTGCCAGCAGCTTTTCCGCAGGGGCGGGCTATGGCTACACCTTC.